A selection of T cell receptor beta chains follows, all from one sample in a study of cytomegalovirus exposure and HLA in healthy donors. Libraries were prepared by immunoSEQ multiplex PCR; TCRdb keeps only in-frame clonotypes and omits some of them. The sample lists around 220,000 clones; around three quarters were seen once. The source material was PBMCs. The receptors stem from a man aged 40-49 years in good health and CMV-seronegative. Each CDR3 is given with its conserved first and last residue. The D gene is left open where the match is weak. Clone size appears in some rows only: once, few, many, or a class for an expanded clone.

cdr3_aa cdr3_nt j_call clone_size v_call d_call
CASSLRQYFEKLFF TGTGCCAGCAGCCTCCGACAGTATTTTGAAAAACTGTTTTTT TRBJ1-4 NA TRBV11-3 NA
CASSVAVGGARGYTF TGTGCCAGCAGCGTAGCTGTGGGGGGGGCGAGAGGCTACACCTTC TRBJ1-2 NA TRBV9 NA
CASKIAGGPGDEQFF TGTGCCAGCAAAATAGCGGGAGGGCCTGGTGATGAGCAGTTCTTC TRBJ2-1 NA TRBV28 TRBD2
CASSETGQNQPQHF TGTGCCAGCAGCGAAACAGGGCAAAATCAGCCCCAGCATTTT TRBJ1-5 NA TRBV2 NA
CASSPRVAGVTSSYNEQFF TGTGCCAGCTCTCCCCGCGTAGCGGGGGTGACGAGCTCCTACAATGAGCAGTTCTTC TRBJ2-1 NA TRBV18 TRBD2
CASSFTVRNEKLFF TGTGCCAGCAGTTTCACAGTCCGTAATGAAAAACTGTTTTTT TRBJ1-4 few TRBV27 NA
CASSPPGIERTYSGNTIYF TGTGCCAGCAGCCCCCCGGGGATTGAGCGTACCTACTCTGGAAACACCATATATTTT TRBJ1-3 NA TRBV7-9 NA
CASSLPRQGGFPEQFF TGTGCCAGCAGTTTACCCCGACAGGGTGGGTTCCCTGAGCAGTTCTTC TRBJ2-1 NA TRBV28 TRBD1
CASRHTGGAEETQYF TGCGCCAGCAGACACACAGGGGGCGCTGAGGAGACCCAGTACTTC TRBJ2-5 NA TRBV5-1 TRBD1
CASSYLSGVKTGELFF TGTGCCAGCAGTTACCTAAGCGGGGTTAAAACCGGGGAGCTGTTTTTT TRBJ2-2 NA TRBV28 TRBD2
CASSQGAQTDTQYF TGCGCCAGCAGCCAAGGGGCCCAAACAGATACGCAGTATTTT TRBJ2-3 NA TRBV4-1 NA
CASSLQGTNEKLFF TGTGCCAGCAGCTTACAGGGGACTAATGAAAAACTGTTTTTT TRBJ1-4 NA TRBV9 TRBD1
CASSTGTENNEKLFF TGTGCCAGCAGCACAGGGACAGAAAATAATGAAAAACTGTTTTTT TRBJ1-4 NA TRBV4-2 TRBD1
CASSDGQGYEQYF TGTGCCAGCAGCGATGGACAGGGGTACGAGCAGTACTTC TRBJ2-7 NA TRBV2 TRBD1
CSSSNLDRAPSYEQYF TGTTCCAGCAGCAACTTGGACAGGGCCCCATCATACGAGCAGTACTTC TRBJ2-7 few TRBV7-9 TRBD1
CASSLTSGPPYEQYF TGTGCCAGCAGTTTAACTAGCGGGCCCCCCTACGAGCAGTACTTC TRBJ2-7 once TRBV27 TRBD2
CASSLGRATDTQYF TGTGCCAGCAGCTTAGGCCGAGCTACAGATACGCAGTATTTT TRBJ2-3 few TRBV11-3 NA
CASSLRGYEQYF TGTGCCAGCAGCCTCAGGGGCTACGAGCAGTACTTC TRBJ2-7 NA TRBV5-8 NA
CASSPTVYNQPQHF TGTGCCAGCAGTCCGACTGTCTACAATCAGCCCCAGCATTTT TRBJ1-5 NA TRBV27 NA
CASSSREGRAGGYSNQPQHF TGTGCCAGCAGTTCTCGGGAGGGAAGAGCCGGGGGTTATAGCAATCAGCCCCAGCATTTT TRBJ1-5 NA TRBV27 NA
CASSQGTGGGWGYGYTF TGCGCCAGCAGCCAAGGGACAGGGGGCGGGTGGGGCTATGGCTACACCTTC TRBJ1-2 NA TRBV4-3 TRBD1
CASSQDSPGGNYGYTF TGCGCCAGCAGCCAAGATTCCCCAGGGGGCAACTATGGCTACACCTTC TRBJ1-2 NA TRBV4-3 TRBD1
CASSQDRPGMGNQPQHF TGCGCCAGCAGCCAAGATCGACCAGGGATGGGCAATCAGCCCCAGCATTTT TRBJ1-5 NA TRBV4-1 NA
CASSGPRQGAWSSYEQYF TGTGCCAGCAGTGGTCCGAGACAGGGAGCCTGGTCCTCCTACGAGCAGTACTTC TRBJ2-7 NA TRBV6-1 TRBD1
CASSLRAKDGYTF TGTGCCAGCAGCTTGAGGGCGAAGGATGGCTACACCTTC TRBJ1-2 NA TRBV7-9 NA
CSVRQGRGTEAFF TGCAGCGTTCGACAGGGTCGGGGCACTGAAGCTTTCTTT TRBJ1-1 few TRBV29-1 TRBD1
CASSRTGGGYGYTF TGTGCCAGCAGTCGCACAGGGGGAGGCTATGGCTACACCTTC TRBJ1-2 NA TRBV6-1 TRBD1
CASSPAGGQPQHF TGTGCCAGCAGCCCCGCTGGAGGGCAGCCCCAGCATTTT TRBJ1-5 NA TRBV6-5 NA
CASSTGRVGNQPQHF TGTGCCAGTAGTACTGGCAGGGTAGGGAATCAGCCCCAGCATTTT TRBJ1-5 few TRBV19 NA
CASSSGTDRGIPYGYTF TGTGCCAGCAGCTCCGGCACGGACAGGGGCATCCCCTATGGCTACACCTTC TRBJ1-2 once TRBV7-9 TRBD1
CASSIRLAGGYEQYF TGTGCCAGTAGTATCAGACTAGCGGGGGGCTACGAGCAGTACTTC TRBJ2-7 NA TRBV19 TRBD2
CASSHVNRGDGYTF TGTGCCAGCAGCCACGTCAACAGGGGGGATGGCTACACCTTC TRBJ1-2 NA TRBV4-2 TRBD1
CAIRRGGDEQYF TGTGCCATCAGGCGAGGGGGTGACGAGCAGTACTTC TRBJ2-7 few TRBV10-3 NA
CASSPNRENIQYF TGTGCCAGCAGCCCCAACAGGGAGAACATTCAGTACTTC TRBJ2-4 once TRBV7-9 NA